These 26 T cell receptor beta chains were all obtained from the same sample, sequenced in a study of blood T cell repertoires in COVID-19. Profiling relied on immunoSEQ multiplex PCR, and the TCRdb table lists in-frame clones only, not all of them. The sample lists approximately 13,000 clones, around four fifths seen once, with about 22% in the top ten. Sequencing was done on a sample of peripheral blood. The receptors derive from a woman in her sixties with acute or convalescent COVID-19.

The rearrangement links TRBV3-1 (or the pseudogene TRBV3-2) to TRBJ2-3; 7 nucleotides match TRBD2. Germline V gene lookup returns CDR1 LGHDT and CDR2 YNNKEL (reference sequence). CDR3 length: 17 residues. The V and J ends lost 0 bases and 1 base, in that order; junction bases with no gene match: 7. CDR3 coding DNA: TGTGCCAGCAGCCAAGATCTTAGTCGGGGGGGCACAGATACGCAGTATTTT. Translation: CASSQDLSRGGTDTQYF.

The rearrangement links TRBV5-1 to TRBJ2-3; 10 bases match TRBD2. This CDR3 spans 16 amino acids. Germline CDR1 reads SGHRS; CDR2 reads YFSETQ. The J segment lost 5 bases and the V segment lost 6 bases, leaving 12 bases of the junction unmatched. The CDR3 DNA sequence: TGCGCCAGCATGCAAAGCGGGAGGGCATCCGGAGATACGCAGTATTTT. This sequence encodes CASMQSGRASGDTQYF.

This chain connects TRBV2 to TRBJ2-3; 7 bases align to TRBD1. Unmatched junction bases numbered 3, after V lost 6 bases and J lost 0 bases. CDR1 and CDR2 from the germline V gene are SNHLY and FYNNEI. The CDR3 has 14 amino acids. CDR3 DNA: TGTGCCAGCAGGGACAGGTCGAGCACAGATACGCAGTATTTT. Amino acid sequence: CASRDRSSTDTQYF.

The J gene is TRBJ2-3, the V gene TRBV3-1 (or the pseudogene TRBV3-2), with 8 nucleotides matching TRBD2. CDR1 and CDR2 from the germline V gene are LGHDT and YNNKEL (reference sequence). There are 16 residues in the CDR3. The trim removed 4 bases at V and 2 bases at J, leaving 8 bases unmatched. The CDR3 is CASSLVAGINTDTQYF. As DNA, the CDR3 is TGTGCCAGCAGCCTCGTAGCGGGGATAAACACAGATACGCAGTATTTT.

The chain's CDR3 is CASSIDHPGPTRSYEQYF. The CDR3, as DNA: TGTGCCAGTAGTATAGATCATCCAGGGCCAACCCGCTCCTACGAGCAGTACTTC. The V gene is TRBV19, the J gene TRBJ2-7, with D possibly matching TRBD1 (5 bases). The CDR3 runs to 18 residues. Trimming left V 0 bases short and J 0 bases short, with 18 bases between. Germline lookup yields CDR1 LNHDA and CDR2 SQIVND (reference sequence).

This clone was seen a handful of times. The chain combines TRBV6-6 with TRBJ1-5, with D perhaps matching TRBD1 (6 bases). This CDR3 contains 15 residues. Trimming cost V 6 bases and J 0 bases, with 12 bases left between them. From germline, CDR1 is MNHNY and CDR2 SVGAGI (reference sequence). CDR3 loop: CASSPQGNSNQPQHF. In DNA, the CDR3 is TGTGCCAGCAGCCCGCAGGGGAATAGCAATCAGCCCCAGCATTTT.

The V call is TRBV5-1, the J call TRBJ2-3; a weak D match, TRBD2 (5 bases). Deletions cut 0 bases from V and 2 bases from J, with 10 bases between. CDR1 and CDR2 from the germline V gene are SGHRS and YFSETQ. The CDR3 is made up of 15 amino acids. The CDR3 region is CASSLGTGNTDTQYF. As DNA, the CDR3 is TGCGCCAGCAGCTTGGGTACGGGGAACACAGATACGCAGTATTTT. The variable domain in full, with the rest retrieved from reference TRBV5-1 and TRBJ2-3, is KAGVTQTPRYLIKTRGQQVTLSCSPISGHRSVSWYQQTPGQGLQFLFEYFSETQRNKGNFPGRFSGRQFSNSRSEMNVSTLELGDSALYLCASSLGTGNTDTQYFGPGTRLTVL.

The chain carries TRBV2 and TRBJ2-1; 7 bases map to TRBD1. With V trimmed by 3 bases and J by 2 bases, 7 bases remained unmatched. The germline CDR1 and CDR2 sequences are SNHLY and FYNNEI. The CDR3 has 16 residues. CDR3 DNA sequence: TGTGCCAGCAGTGAGAACGACAGGGCCACCTACAATGAGCAGTTCTTC. Amino acid sequence: CASSENDRATYNEQFF.

V usage is TRBV9 and J usage is TRBJ2-3; 8 bases line up with TRBD2. The ends lost 0 bases at V and 5 bases at J; junction bases unmatched: 8. The CDR3 spans 16 residues. Germline V CDR1 and CDR2: SGDLS, YYNGEE. CDR3: CASSVGVSGVLDTQYF. CDR3 nucleotide sequence: TGTGCCAGCAGCGTAGGGGTTAGCGGGGTTTTAGATACGCAGTATTTT.

The chain employs TRBV7-9 and TRBJ1-4, with D uncertain. With 4 bases removed from V and 0 bases from J, the gap between germline ends came to 6 bases. The CDR3 has 14 amino acids. CDR1 is SEHNR and CDR2 is FQNEAQ in the germline V gene (reference sequence). DNA of the CDR3: TGTGCCAGCAGCTGGAGTGCAACTAATGAAAAACTGTTTTTT. It translates to CASSWSATNEKLFF.

The J gene is TRBJ1-2, the V gene TRBV27, with D possibly matching TRBD1 (5 bases). The CDR3 spans 15 residues. V was trimmed by 2 bases and J by 8 bases, leaving 18 bases between them. Germline CDR1 reads MNHEY; CDR2 reads SMNVEV (reference sequence). The DNA of the CDR3 is TGTGCCAGCAGTTTAGGAGCGGGACTCTTATGGGGCTACACCTTC. It specifies CASSLGAGLLWGYTF.

This sequence joins TRBV7-9 and TRBJ2-5; 9 bases are a match to TRBD2. After removal of 1 base from V and 4 bases from J, the junction contained 7 bases not matched to a gene. The CDR3 extends over 16 amino acids. Germline V CDR1 and CDR2: SEHNR, FQNEAQ (reference sequence). The CDR3 DNA is TGTGCCAGCAGCTTAGTGGGAGCGGGAGGCGGAGAGACCCAGTACTTC. Residues: CASSLVGAGGGETQYF.

The chain has TRBV10-1 and TRBJ2-1; 8 nucleotides line up with TRBD2. The CDR3 contains 16 residues. CDR1 WNHNN and CDR2 SYGVQD come from the germline V gene (reference sequence). V was clipped by 7 bases and J by 0 bases; unmatched bases: 8. CDR3 in DNA: TGCGCCAGCAAGGAGGCGGGGGGTCGCTCCTACAATGAGCAGTTCTTC. It yields the protein CASKEAGGRSYNEQFF.

This sequence joins TRBV10-2 and TRBJ1-3, with 7 positions matching TRBD1. J was trimmed by 0 bases and V by 6 bases; bases with no gene match: 11. CDR1 is WSHSY, CDR2 SAAADI, per germline. CDR3 size: 17 residues. The CDR3 coding sequence is TGCGCCAGCAGAAGGTCGACAGGGCCTTTCTCTGGAAACACCATATATTTT. Translating gives CASRRSTGPFSGNTIYF.

The chain recombines TRBV2 with TRBJ2-7, with TRBD2 matching over 7 bases. Looked up from germline, CDR1 is SNHLY and CDR2 is FYNNEI. The CDR3 covers 14 residues. Trimming took 7 bases from V and 4 from J; bases not matched to a gene: 10. The CDR3 here is CASTSPGGFYEQYF. In DNA, the CDR3 is TGTGCCAGCACCTCGCCCGGGGGGTTTTACGAGCAGTACTTC. Based on the CDR3 plus reference TRBV2 and TRBJ2-7, the full variable domain is EPEVTQTPSHQVTQMGQEVILRCVPISNHLYFYWYRQILGQKVEFLVSFYNNEISEKSEIFDDQFSVERPDGSNFTLKIRSTKLEDSAMYFCASTSPGGFYEQYFGPGTRLTVT.

The CDR3 region is CASGGYRSMEQFF. The CDR3 nucleotides are TGTGCCAGCGGGGGGTATCGCAGTATGGAGCAGTTCTTC. The rearrangement joins TRBV6-6 to TRBJ2-1; a weak D match, TRBD2 (6 bases). CDR1 is MNHNY, CDR2 SVGAGI, per germline (reference sequence). CDR3 length equals 13 residues. Trimming left V 8 bases short and J 10 bases short, with 18 bases between.

The chain couples TRBV6-5 to TRBJ2-2; no clear D gene. The CDR3 is 14 residues long. V lost 0 bases and J 4 bases, leaving 6 bases between the germline ends. Germline V gene data show CDR1 as MNHEY and CDR2 as SVGAGI. DNA for the CDR3: TGTGCCAGCAGTTACTCCCCGGGCACCGGGGAGCTGTTTTTT. The encoded protein is CASSYSPGTGELFF.

The rearrangement links TRBV24-1 to TRBJ2-2; D perhaps matches TRBD2 (6 bases). The V end lost 7 bases, the J end lost 5 bases, and 10 bases lay between the germline ends. The CDR3 has 13 residues. Looked up from germline, CDR1 is KGHDR and CDR2 is SFDVKD. The CDR3 region is CATSQRGTGELFF. DNA of the CDR3: TGTGCCACCAGCCAACGGGGGACCGGGGAGCTGTTTTTT.

In nucleotides, the CDR3 is TGTGCCAGCAGTTACCGACTAGCGGGAGTCCAAGAGACCCAGTACTTC. Amino acids: CASSYRLAGVQETQYF. The chain combines TRBV6-2 or TRBV6-3 with TRBJ2-5; TRBD2 matches at 12 bases. The CDR3 is 16 residues long. Trimming took 2 bases from V and 1 from J; bases not matched to a gene: 2. The germline gives CDR1 MNHEY, CDR2 SVGEGT.

The chain has TRBV9 and TRBJ2-2; TRBD1 is a possible D gene (5 bases). The V end lost 3 bases, the J end lost 0 bases, and 6 bases lay between the germline ends. Per the germline V gene, CDR1 is SGDLS and CDR2 is YYNGEE. This CDR3 has 14 amino acids. The CDR3 nucleotides read TGTGCCAGCAGCGCGACAGCGAACACCGGGGAGCTGTTTTTT. Translation: CASSATANTGELFF.

The chain employs TRBV10-2 and TRBJ2-5; a weak D match, TRBD2 (6 bases). The CDR3 extends over 12 amino acids. Trimming took 10 bases from V and 4 from J, leaving 13 bases between them. The germline CDR1 and CDR2 sequences are WSHSY and SAAADI. The CDR3 DNA follows: TGCGCCATCCGCACGCGGGGAGAGACCCAGTACTTC. This sequence encodes CAIRTRGETQYF.

This chain connects TRBV19 to TRBJ1-5; 9 nucleotides match TRBD1. The germline CDR1 and CDR2 sequences are LNHDA and SQIVND (reference sequence). The CDR3 consists of 15 residues. The trim removed 2 bases at V and 4 bases at J, leaving 3 bases unmatched. CDR3: CASSILGQGNQPQHF. CDR3 sequence (DNA): TGTGCCAGTAGTATATTGGGACAGGGAAATCAGCCCCAGCATTTT.

The J gene is TRBJ2-7, the V gene TRBV7-6; unclear D gene. This CDR3 spans 13 amino acids. Germline CDR1 is SGHVS and CDR2 is FNYEAQ. Trimming took 2 bases from V and 2 from J, leaving 7 bases between them. The CDR3 region is CASSLQQPYEQYF. CDR3 coding DNA: TGTGCCAGCAGCTTACAACAACCCTACGAGCAGTACTTC.

This clone appeared a single time. The genes are TRBV19 and TRBJ2-7, with 10 bases that match TRBD2. CDR1 is LNHDA and CDR2 is SQIVND in the germline V gene (reference sequence). This CDR3 is built from 17 residues. The ends lost 4 bases at V and 1 base at J; junction bases unmatched: 10. This chain's CDR3 is CASSKRLAGAISYEQYF. In DNA, the CDR3 is TGTGCCAGTAGTAAAAGACTAGCGGGTGCAATATCCTACGAGCAGTACTTC.

This rearrangement joins TRBV2 to TRBJ2-3; 11 bases are shared with TRBD2. The CDR3 contains 17 residues. The germline V gene encodes CDR1 SNHLY and CDR2 FYNNEI. Trimming cost V 7 bases and J 1 base; bases outside gene matches: 10. CDR3 region: CASTVTIAGGRTDTQYF. CDR3 sequence (DNA): TGTGCCAGCACGGTCACGATAGCGGGGGGGCGCACAGATACGCAGTATTTT.

This chain connects TRBV6-6 to TRBJ2-7; possibly TRBD2 for D (7 bases). The CDR3 runs 16 residues. Trimming took 2 bases from V and 4 from J, leaving 18 bases between them. Per the germline V gene, CDR1 is MNHNY and CDR2 is SVGAGI (reference sequence). The CDR3 here is CASSYPLGGLLYEQYF. As DNA, the CDR3 is TGTGCCAGCAGTTACCCTTTGGGGGGGCTTTTATACGAGCAGTACTTC.